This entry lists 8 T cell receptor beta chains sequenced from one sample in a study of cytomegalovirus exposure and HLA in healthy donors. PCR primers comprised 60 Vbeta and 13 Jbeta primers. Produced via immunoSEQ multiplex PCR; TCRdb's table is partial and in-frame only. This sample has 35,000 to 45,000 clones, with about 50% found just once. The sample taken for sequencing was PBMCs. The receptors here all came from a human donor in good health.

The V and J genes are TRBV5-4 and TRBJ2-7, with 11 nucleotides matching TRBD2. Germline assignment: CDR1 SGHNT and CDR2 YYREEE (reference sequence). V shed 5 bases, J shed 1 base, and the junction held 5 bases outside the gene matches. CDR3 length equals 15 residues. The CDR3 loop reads CASRVGLAESYEQYF. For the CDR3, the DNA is TGTGCCAGCAGGGTGGGACTAGCGGAGTCCTACGAGCAGTACTTC.

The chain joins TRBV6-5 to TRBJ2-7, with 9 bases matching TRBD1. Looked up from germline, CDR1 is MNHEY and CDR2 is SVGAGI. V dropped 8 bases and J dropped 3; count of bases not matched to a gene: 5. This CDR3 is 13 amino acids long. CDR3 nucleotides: TGTGCCAGCCGCCGGGACAGGGTCTACGAGCAGTACTTC. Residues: CASRRDRVYEQYF.

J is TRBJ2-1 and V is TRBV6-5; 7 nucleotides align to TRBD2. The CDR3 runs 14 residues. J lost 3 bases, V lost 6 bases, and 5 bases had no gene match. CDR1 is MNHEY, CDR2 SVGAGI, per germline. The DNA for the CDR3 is TGTGCCAGCAGCCGACTAGCAGGCTACAATGAGCAGTTCTTC. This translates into CASSRLAGYNEQFF.

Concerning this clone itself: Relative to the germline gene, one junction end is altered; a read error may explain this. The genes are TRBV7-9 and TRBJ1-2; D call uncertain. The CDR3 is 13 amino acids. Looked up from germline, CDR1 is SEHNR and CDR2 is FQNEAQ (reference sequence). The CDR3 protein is CASSQVGEYGYTF. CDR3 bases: TGCGCCAGCAGCCAAGTTGGGGAGTATGGCTACACCTTC.

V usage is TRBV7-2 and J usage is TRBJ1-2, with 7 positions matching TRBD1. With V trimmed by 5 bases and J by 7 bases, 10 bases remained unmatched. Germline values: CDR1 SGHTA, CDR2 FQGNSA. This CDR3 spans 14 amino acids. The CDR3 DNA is TGTGCCAGCAGCCGGTCAGGGGGAGGTGGTGGCTACACCTTC. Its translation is CASSRSGGGGGYTF.

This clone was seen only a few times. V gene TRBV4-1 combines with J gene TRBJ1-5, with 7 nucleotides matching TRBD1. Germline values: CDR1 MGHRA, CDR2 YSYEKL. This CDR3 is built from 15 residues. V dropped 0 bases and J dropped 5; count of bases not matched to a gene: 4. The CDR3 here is CASSQDRDRYQPQHF. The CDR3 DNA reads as TGCGCCAGCAGCCAAGATAGGGACAGATATCAGCCCCAGCATTTT.

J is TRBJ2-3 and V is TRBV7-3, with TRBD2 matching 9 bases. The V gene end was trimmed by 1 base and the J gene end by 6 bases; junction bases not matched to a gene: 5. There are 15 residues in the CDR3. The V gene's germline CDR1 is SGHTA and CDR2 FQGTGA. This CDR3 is CASSLKAGGGDTQYF. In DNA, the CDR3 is TGTGCCAGCAGCTTAAAAGCGGGAGGAGGGGATACGCAGTATTTT. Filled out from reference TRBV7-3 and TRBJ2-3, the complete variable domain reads GAGVSQTPSNKVTEKGKYVELRCDPISGHTALYWYRQSLGQGPEFLIYFQGTGAADDSGLPNDRFFAVRPEGSVSTLKIQRTERGDSAVYLCASSLKAGGGDTQYFGPGTRLTVL.

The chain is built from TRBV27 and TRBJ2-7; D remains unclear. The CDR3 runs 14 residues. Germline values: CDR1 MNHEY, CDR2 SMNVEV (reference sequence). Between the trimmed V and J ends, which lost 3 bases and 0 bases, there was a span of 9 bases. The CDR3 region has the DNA TGTGCCAGCAGTTTGTCCACCAGCTCCTACGAGCAGTACTTC. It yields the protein CASSLSTSSYEQYF.